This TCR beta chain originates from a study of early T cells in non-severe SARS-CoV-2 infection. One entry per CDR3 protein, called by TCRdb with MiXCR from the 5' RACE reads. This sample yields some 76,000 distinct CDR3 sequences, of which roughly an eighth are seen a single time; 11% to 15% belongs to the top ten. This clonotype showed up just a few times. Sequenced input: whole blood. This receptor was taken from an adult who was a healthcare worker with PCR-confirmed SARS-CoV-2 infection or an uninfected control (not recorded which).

The CDR3, as DNA: TGCAGCGTTGAAGAAGGGGGGTACGAGCAGTACTTC. Translated, it gives CSVEEGGYEQYF. This sequence joins TRBV29-1 and TRBJ2-7; D is perhaps TRBD1 or TRBD2 (6 bases each). Germline lookup yields CDR1 SQVTM and CDR2 ANQGSEA. V shed 0 bases and J shed 4 bases, with 7 bases lying between them. The CDR3 runs 12 residues.